Listed below are T cell receptor beta chains from one sample, sequenced in a study of cytomegalovirus exposure and HLA in healthy donors. Assay used: immunoSEQ multiplex PCR; TCRdb lists only in-frame clones, some missing. Among fewer than 90,000 clones, approximately 80% were seen once, and the ten largest hold around 3.4%. The specimen sequenced was PBMCs. The receptors here all came from a man in his thirties or forties in good health and CMV-seronegative. The CDR3 runs from the conserved cysteine through the conserved F or W. The order of the fields is clone size, J gene, D gene, V gene, CDR3 protein, CDR3 DNA. D genes are given only for firm matches. Clone size is given for some rows only: seen once, a few or many times, or a class if the clone is expanded.

>-|TRBJ1-4|-|TRBV4-1
CASSPLTAGKLFF
TGCGCCAGCAGCCCACTGACAGCTGGGAAACTGTTTTTT
>-|TRBJ2-4|-|TRBV1
CTSSQDHGTSGRGDYAKNIQYF
TGCACCAGCAGCCAAGACCACGGGACTAGCGGCCGAGGGGATTATGCCAAAAACATTCAGTACTTC
>-|TRBJ1-6|TRBD1|TRBV28
CASSWTPTGVRNSPLHF
TGTGCCAGCAGTTGGACCCCTACAGGGGTGAGAAATTCACCCCTCCACTTT
>few|TRBJ2-1|TRBD2|TRBV5-4
CASSLLLAGDEQFF
TGTGCCAGCAGCTTGCTACTAGCGGGAGATGAGCAGTTCTTC
>-|TRBJ2-1|TRBD2|TRBV30
CAWSREGQFF
TGTGCCTGGAGTCGGGAGGGGCAGTTCTTC
>once|TRBJ2-1|TRBD2|TRBV11-3
CASSFPFLAGGNEQFF
TGTGCCAGCAGCTTCCCCTTCCTAGCGGGGGGAAATGAGCAGTTCTTC
>few|TRBJ2-7|-|TRBV29-1
CSVRLISDEQYF
TGCAGCGTCAGATTGATCTCTGACGAGCAGTACTTC
>-|TRBJ1-4|-|TRBV15
CATGRNQPQVGEKLFF
TGTGCCACCGGCAGAAATCAACCACAGGTGGGGGAAAAACTGTTTTTT
>-|TRBJ1-1|TRBD1|TRBV27
CASSRKFTGGTEAFF
TGTGCCAGCAGTAGAAAATTTACAGGGGGCACTGAAGCTTTCTTT
>-|TRBJ1-1|-|TRBV6-5
CASSLTGNVGEAFF
TGTGCCAGCAGTTTAACAGGGAATGTAGGTGAAGCTTTCTTT
>-|TRBJ1-1|TRBD1|TRBV11-2
CASSFTGTGTVNTEAFF
TGTGCCAGCAGCTTTACCGGAACCGGGACAGTCAACACTGAAGCTTTCTTT
>-|TRBJ1-3|-|TRBV6-1
CASSAAAAPSGNTIYF
TGTGCCAGCAGTGCTGCGGCAGCCCCCTCTGGAAACACCATATATTTT
>-|TRBJ1-1|TRBD1|TRBV2
CATRPGQGGTEAFF
TGTGCCACCCGACCGGGACAGGGGGGCACTGAAGCTTTCTTT
>-|TRBJ2-1|-|TRBV5-4
CASSLDTYYSYNEQFF
TGTGCCAGCAGTCTGGACACATACTACTCCTACAATGAGCAGTTCTTC
>few|TRBJ1-2|TRBD1|TRBV6-1
CASSSLQGRYYGYTF
TGTGCCAGCAGTTCCTTACAGGGGAGATACTATGGCTACACCTTC
>few|TRBJ2-3|TRBD2|TRBV4-2
CASSQDGAGGVDTQYF
TGTGCCAGCAGCCAAGATGGAGCGGGGGGGGTAGATACGCAGTATTTT
>once|TRBJ1-1|-|TRBV5-1
CASSSLTVNTEAFF
TGCGCCAGCAGCTCATTAACAGTGAACACTGAAGCTTTCTTT
>-|TRBJ2-1|TRBD2|TRBV10-1
CASRGLAGDNEQFF
TGCGCCAGCAGGGGACTAGCGGGAGACAATGAGCAGTTCTTC
>-|TRBJ1-1|-|TRBV5-6
CASSLEGWGGYTEAFF
TGTGCCAGCAGCTTGGAAGGGTGGGGGGGGTACACTGAAGCTTTCTTT
>-|TRBJ2-2|-|TRBV29-1
CSVQTGPGWDTGELFF
TGCAGCGTCCAAACAGGGCCCGGATGGGACACCGGGGAGCTGTTTTTT
>-|TRBJ1-1|-|TRBV6-5
CASSTTSRGTTEAFF
TGTGCCAGCAGTACTACTTCAAGGGGCACCACTGAAGCTTTCTTT
>-|TRBJ2-1|TRBD2|TRBV5-1
CASSLGLAGGGGSYNEQFF
TGCGCCAGCAGCTTGGGACTAGCGGGAGGAGGAGGCTCCTACAATGAGCAGTTCTTC
>-|TRBJ2-1|TRBD2|TRBV27
CASGLAGLYNEQFF
TGTGCCAGTGGACTAGCGGGACTATACAATGAGCAGTTCTTC
>-|TRBJ1-2|-|TRBV2
CANTLGRDNYGYTF
TGTGCCAACACCCTGGGGCGGGATAACTATGGCTACACCTTC
>-|TRBJ2-1|TRBD1|TRBV11-1
CASSSTGGWNNEQFF
TGTGCCAGCAGCTCGACAGGGGGATGGAACAATGAGCAGTTCTTC
>-|TRBJ2-5|TRBD2|TRBV7-2
CASSSRLAGGEETQYF
TGTGCCAGCAGCTCCCGTTTAGCGGGTGGGGAAGAGACCCAGTACTTC
>few|TRBJ2-2|-|TRBV19
CASSIAPLEIEAAGELFF
TGTGCCAGTAGTATTGCTCCGTTGGAAATTGAGGCGGCCGGGGAGCTGTTTTTT
>-|TRBJ2-7|-|TRBV7-9
CASSLTGTYSYEQYF
TGTGCCAGCAGCTTGACAGGTACATATTCCTACGAGCAGTACTTC
>-|TRBJ1-5|TRBD1|TRBV28
CASTLGTGWDQPQHF
TGTGCCAGCACCTTGGGGACAGGGTGGGATCAGCCCCAGCATTTT
>once|TRBJ1-4|-|TRBV6-5
CASSYWGGLDEKLFF
TGTGCCAGCAGTTACTGGGGGGGACTTGATGAAAAACTGTTTTTT
>-|TRBJ1-6|-|TRBV5-1
CASSLSQTGGYSPLHF
TGCGCCAGCAGCTTGTCGCAGACCGGAGGATATTCACCCCTCCACTTT
>-|TRBJ2-7|-|TRBV27
CASSSTDTTGRHEQYF
TGTGCCAGCAGTTCGACCGACACCACAGGGCGGCACGAGCAGTACTTC
>few|TRBJ2-3|TRBD2|TRBV7-9
CASSWTSGRAKSIDTQYF
TGTGCCAGCAGCTGGACTAGCGGGAGGGCCAAGTCAATAGATACGCAGTATTTT
>-|TRBJ2-5|TRBD2|TRBV5-1
CASSLAGTSRETQYF
TGCGCCAGCAGCTTGGCGGGGACTAGCAGAGAGACCCAGTACTTC
>-|TRBJ2-7|TRBD1|TRBV18
CASSLATGPYEQYF
TGTGCCAGCTCACTTGCGACAGGGCCCTACGAGCAATACTTC
>-|TRBJ1-2|-|TRBV6-5
CASSYLGRSYGYTF
TGTGCCAGCAGTTACTTGGGCAGATCCTATGGCTACACCTTC
>-|TRBJ1-2|TRBD1|TRBV19
CASSQSEDRGFANYGYTF
TGTGCCAGTAGCCAGTCCGAAGACAGGGGCTTCGCTAACTATGGCTACACCTTC
>few|TRBJ1-1|TRBD1|TRBV28
CASSTGGASEAFF
TGTGCCAGCAGTACAGGGGGCGCGTCTGAAGCTTTCTTT
>-|TRBJ1-3|TRBD1|TRBV5-6
CASSPSDRGLGNTIYF
TGTGCCAGCAGCCCCTCGGACAGGGGGCTTGGAAACACCATATATTTT